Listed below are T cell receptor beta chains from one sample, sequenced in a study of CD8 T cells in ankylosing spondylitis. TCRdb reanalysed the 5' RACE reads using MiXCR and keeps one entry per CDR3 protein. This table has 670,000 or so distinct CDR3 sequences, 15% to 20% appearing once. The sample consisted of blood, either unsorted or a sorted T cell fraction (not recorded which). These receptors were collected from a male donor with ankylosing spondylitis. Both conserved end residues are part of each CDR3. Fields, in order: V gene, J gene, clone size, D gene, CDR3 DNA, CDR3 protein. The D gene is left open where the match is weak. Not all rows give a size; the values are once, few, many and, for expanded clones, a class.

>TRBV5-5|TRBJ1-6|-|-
TGTGCCAGCAGCTTTACCAGCTCTGAGCCCCTCCACTTT
CASSFTSSEPLHF
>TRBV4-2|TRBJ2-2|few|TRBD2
TGTGCCAGCAGCCCATCAGGACTAGCGGGTCTGACCGGGGAGCTGTTTTTT
CASSPSGLAGLTGELFF
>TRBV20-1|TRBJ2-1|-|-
TGCAGTGCTAGAGGCAGAGGGATCTCCTACAATGAGCAGTTCTTC
CSARGRGISYNEQFF
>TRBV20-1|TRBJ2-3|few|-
TGCAGTGCTAGAGGGGGAGGGAGACAGGATTTCACAGATACGCAGTATTTT
CSARGGGRQDFTDTQYF
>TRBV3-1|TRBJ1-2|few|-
TGTGCCAGCAGCCAAGGCAACGATCGTGGCTACACCTTC
CASSQGNDRGYTF
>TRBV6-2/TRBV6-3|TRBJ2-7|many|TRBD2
TGTGCCACAGGGAGACTAGCGCGATTTTACGAGCAGTACTTC
CATGRLARFYEQYF
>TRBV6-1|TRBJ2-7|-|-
TGTGCCAGCAGTGAAGGTTGGACCGTCTACGAGCAGTACTTC
CASSEGWTVYEQYF
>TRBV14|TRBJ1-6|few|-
TGTGCCAGCAGCCTCCCAGGATCCTATAATTCACCCCTCCACTTT
CASSLPGSYNSPLHF
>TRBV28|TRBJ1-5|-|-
TGTGCCAGCAGTATCCCACGCAATCAGCCCCAGCATTTT
CASSIPRNQPQHF
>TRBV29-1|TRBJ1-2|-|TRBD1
TGCAGCGTCTGGACAGGGGGAAGGGATGGCTACACCTTC
CSVWTGGRDGYTF
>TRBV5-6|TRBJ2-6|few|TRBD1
TGTGCCAGCAGCACACCGGGACAGGGGAATCCTGGGGCCAACGTCCTGACTTTC
CASSTPGQGNPGANVLTF
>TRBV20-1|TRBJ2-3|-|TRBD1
TGCAGTGCTAGAGATCAGGGGGCGATAGATTTT
CSARDQGAIDF
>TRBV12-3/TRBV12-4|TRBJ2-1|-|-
TGTGCCAGCAGTGGCCAAGGAACAGGGAGGGAGCAGTTCTTC
CASSGQGTGREQFF
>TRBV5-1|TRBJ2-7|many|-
TGTGCCAGCAGTTTAGCGGGACAGGGCTACGAGCAGTACTTC
CASSLAGQGYEQYF
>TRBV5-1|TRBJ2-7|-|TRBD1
TGCGCCAGCAGCTTGGTCTACAGGGGACGAACCGAGCAGTACTTC
CASSLVYRGRTEQYF
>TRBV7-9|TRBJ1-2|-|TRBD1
TGTGCCAGCAGCCAACAGGGGGCTAAGGGCTACACCTTC
CASSQQGAKGYTF
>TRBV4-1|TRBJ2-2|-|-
TGCGCCAGCAGCCAAAATACCATCACCGGGGAGCTGTTTTTT
CASSQNTITGELFF
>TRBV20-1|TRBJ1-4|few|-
TGCAGTGCCCAAGGGACCGCCGATGGACTGTTTTTT
CSAQGTADGLFF
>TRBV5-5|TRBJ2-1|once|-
TGTGCCAGCTGTCTGCAGGGGCTATACAATGAGCAGTTCTTC
CASCLQGLYNEQFF
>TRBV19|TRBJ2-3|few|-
TGTGCCAGTAGTCCCCGCCCAGGGGCCATCACAGATACGCAGTATTTT
CASSPRPGAITDTQYF
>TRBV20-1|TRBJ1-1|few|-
TGCAGTGCCACTCGCGAGGGGTCTGAAGCTTTCTTT
CSATREGSEAFF
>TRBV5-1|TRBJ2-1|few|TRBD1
TGCGCCAGCAGCTCCGGGACAGGGCTCAATGAGCAGTTCTTC
CASSSGTGLNEQFF
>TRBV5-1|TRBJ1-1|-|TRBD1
TGCGCCAGCAGCCCGGGACAGGGTGTCCCTGAAGCTTTCTTT
CASSPGQGVPEAFF
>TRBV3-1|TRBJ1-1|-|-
TGTGCCAGCAGCCAGGCCGGGAAGCCGAACACTGAAGCTTTCTTT
CASSQAGKPNTEAFF
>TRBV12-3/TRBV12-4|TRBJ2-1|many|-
TGTGCCAGCAGCCCAGCGGGCCCGACTAGGGATGAGCAGTTCTTC
CASSPAGPTRDEQFF
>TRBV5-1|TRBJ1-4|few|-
TGCGCCAGCAGCTTGGCTGGGTTTGGGGAAAAACTGTTTTTT
CASSLAGFGEKLFF
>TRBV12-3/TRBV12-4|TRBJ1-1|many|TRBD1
TGTGCCAGCAGTCCCCTGGGGGACAGGGGTGCTGGGGCTGAAGCTTTCTTT
CASSPLGDRGAGAEAFF
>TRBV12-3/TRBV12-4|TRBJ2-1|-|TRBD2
TGTGCCAGCAGTTTAGGGAGGCTAGCGGGGGGTGTCTCCTACAATGAGCAGTTCTTC
CASSLGRLAGGVSYNEQFF
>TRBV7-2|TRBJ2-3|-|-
TGTGCCAGCAGCCCCCAGGGCCGCTCTACGCAGTATTTT
CASSPQGRSTQYF
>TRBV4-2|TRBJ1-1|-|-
TGTGCCAGCAGCCAAGACCCCGCGGTCGGCACGGCGGGTACTGAAGCTTTCTTT
CASSQDPAVGTAGTEAFF